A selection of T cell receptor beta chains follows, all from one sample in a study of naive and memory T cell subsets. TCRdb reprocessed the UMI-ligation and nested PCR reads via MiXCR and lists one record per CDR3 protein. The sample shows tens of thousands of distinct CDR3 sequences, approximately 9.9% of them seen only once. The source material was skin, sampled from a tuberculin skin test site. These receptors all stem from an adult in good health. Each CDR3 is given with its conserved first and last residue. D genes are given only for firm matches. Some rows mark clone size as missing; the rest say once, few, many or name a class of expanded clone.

CDR3nt: TGCAGTGCCGTTGGACAGGGAGGGGCAGATACGCAGTATTTT
CDR3aa: CSAVGQGGADTQYF
v_gene: TRBV20-1
len: 14
abundance: -
d_gene: -
j_gene: TRBJ2-3

CDR3nt: TGTGCCAGCAGTTTAGGGTTCTCCATGAACACTGAAGCTTTCTTT
CDR3aa: CASSLGFSMNTEAFF
v_gene: TRBV27
len: 15
abundance: many
d_gene: -
j_gene: TRBJ1-1

CDR3nt: TGTGCCAGCAGCCTGGGGGGGACAGGGTCTGGGAGAGAGCAGTTCTTC
CDR3aa: CASSLGGTGSGREQFF
v_gene: TRBV28
len: 16
abundance: many
d_gene: TRBD1
j_gene: TRBJ2-1

CDR3nt: TGTGCCAGCAGTCCGAGACAGGCCCAAGCTAACTATGGCTACACCTTC
CDR3aa: CASSPRQAQANYGYTF
v_gene: TRBV27
len: 16
abundance: -
d_gene: -
j_gene: TRBJ1-2

CDR3nt: TGTGCCAGCAGCGTAGCGCAGGGGGCTGGCACTGAAGCTTTCTTT
CDR3aa: CASSVAQGAGTEAFF
v_gene: TRBV9
len: 15
abundance: many
d_gene: TRBD1
j_gene: TRBJ1-1

CDR3nt: TGTGCCAGCAGCCGGACCACAGCGTCCACTTACGAGCAGTACTTC
CDR3aa: CASSRTTASTYEQYF
v_gene: TRBV7-8
len: 15
abundance: many
d_gene: -
j_gene: TRBJ2-7

CDR3nt: TGCGCCAGCAGCGAAACAGGGAATCCTGAAAAACTGTTTTTT
CDR3aa: CASSETGNPEKLFF
v_gene: TRBV5-1
len: 14
abundance: many
d_gene: -
j_gene: TRBJ1-4

CDR3nt: TGTGCCAGCTCACCCATTTCGTCCCGGACAGGGTGGTTCACTGAAGCTTTCTTT
CDR3aa: CASSPISSRTGWFTEAFF
v_gene: TRBV18
len: 18
abundance: many
d_gene: TRBD1
j_gene: TRBJ1-1

CDR3nt: TGCAGCGTTGATGTAATAAGCACAGATACGCAGTATTTT
CDR3aa: CSVDVISTDTQYF
v_gene: TRBV29-1
len: 13
abundance: many
d_gene: -
j_gene: TRBJ2-3

CDR3nt: TGTGCCAGCAGTTCCAGGGGTAACTATGGCTACACCTTC
CDR3aa: CASSSRGNYGYTF
v_gene: TRBV12-3/TRBV12-4
len: 13
abundance: -
d_gene: -
j_gene: TRBJ1-2

CDR3nt: TGTGCCAGCAGAGCTACTAGCGGAGGATACTACGAGCAGTACTTC
CDR3aa: CASRATSGGYYEQYF
v_gene: TRBV2
len: 15
abundance: once
d_gene: TRBD2
j_gene: TRBJ2-7

CDR3nt: TGTGCCAGCACGTATCGGGATAGCAATCAGCCCCAGCATTTT
CDR3aa: CASTYRDSNQPQHF
v_gene: TRBV28
len: 14
abundance: -
d_gene: -
j_gene: TRBJ1-5

CDR3nt: TGTGCCAGCAGCCTGGGACAGGGTCTCTTTTCCTCTGGAAACACCACATATTTT
CDR3aa: CASSLGQGLFSSGNTTYF
v_gene: TRBV11-2
len: 18
abundance: -
d_gene: TRBD1
j_gene: TRBJ1-3

CDR3nt: TGTGCCAGTAAGCAGTCTAGCACAGATACGCAGTATTTT
CDR3aa: CASKQSSTDTQYF
v_gene: TRBV27
len: 13
abundance: many
d_gene: -
j_gene: TRBJ2-3

CDR3nt: TGCAGTGCCACATCGGGGCAGGGTGGCTACACCTTC
CDR3aa: CSATSGQGGYTF
v_gene: TRBV20-1
len: 12
abundance: -
d_gene: -
j_gene: TRBJ1-2

CDR3nt: TGTGCCACCAGCAGCCCAGCCCGGCACAGCGACAGCTACACCTTC
CDR3aa: CATSSPARHSDSYTF
v_gene: TRBV15
len: 15
abundance: -
d_gene: -
j_gene: TRBJ1-2

CDR3nt: TGCAGTGCTAGGGCGTCTAGCGGGAGGGCCTACAATGAGCAGTTCTTC
CDR3aa: CSARASSGRAYNEQFF
v_gene: TRBV20-1
len: 16
abundance: medium-sized
d_gene: TRBD2
j_gene: TRBJ2-1

CDR3nt: TGCAGCGTTGAAAGGACAGGTTTAGCTGAAGCTTTCTTT
CDR3aa: CSVERTGLAEAFF
v_gene: TRBV29-1
len: 13
abundance: many
d_gene: TRBD1
j_gene: TRBJ1-1

CDR3nt: TGCGCCAGCAGCTTCGGGGGGGAGAAGCAGCCCCAGCATTTT
CDR3aa: CASSFGGEKQPQHF
v_gene: TRBV5-1
len: 14
abundance: -
d_gene: -
j_gene: TRBJ1-5